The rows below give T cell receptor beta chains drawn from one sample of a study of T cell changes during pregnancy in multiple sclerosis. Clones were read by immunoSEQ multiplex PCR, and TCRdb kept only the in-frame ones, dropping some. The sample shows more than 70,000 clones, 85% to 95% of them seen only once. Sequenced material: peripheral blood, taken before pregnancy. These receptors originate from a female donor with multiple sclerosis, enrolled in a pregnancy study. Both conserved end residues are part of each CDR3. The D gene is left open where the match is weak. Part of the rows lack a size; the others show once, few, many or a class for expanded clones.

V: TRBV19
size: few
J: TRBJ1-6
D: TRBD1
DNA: TGTGCCAGTATAGGGGACAGGAGGAATTCACCCCTCCACTTT
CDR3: CASIGDRRNSPLHF

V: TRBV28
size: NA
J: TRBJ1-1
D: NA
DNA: TGTGCCAGCAGTTCTCCCACTGAAGCTTTCTTT
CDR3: CASSSPTEAFF

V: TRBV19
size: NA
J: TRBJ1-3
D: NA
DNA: TGTGCCAGTAGTATAACTTCCGGACAGTTTGGAAACACCATATATTTT
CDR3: CASSITSGQFGNTIYF

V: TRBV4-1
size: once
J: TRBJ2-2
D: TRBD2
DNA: TGCGCCAGCAGCCAAGGCTTCTTGGGGAGGGACACCGGGGAGCTGTTTTTT
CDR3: CASSQGFLGRDTGELFF

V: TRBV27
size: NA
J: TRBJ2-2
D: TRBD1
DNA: TGTGCCAGCAATGACAGGGGGAACACCGGGGAGCTGTTTTTT
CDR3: CASNDRGNTGELFF

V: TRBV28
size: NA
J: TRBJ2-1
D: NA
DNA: TGTGCCAGCAGTTCTCCACCGGGATCGAGGACCTACAATGAGCAGTTCTTC
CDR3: CASSSPPGSRTYNEQFF

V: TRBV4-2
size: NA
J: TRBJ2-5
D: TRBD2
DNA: TGTGCCAGCAGCCAAGATCCCCCTAAGGGACTAGCAGCGGAGACCCAGTACTTC
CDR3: CASSQDPPKGLAAETQYF

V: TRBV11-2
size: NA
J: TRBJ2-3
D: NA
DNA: TGTGCCGGAGGGCGGATCACAGATACGCAGTATTTT
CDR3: CAGGRITDTQYF

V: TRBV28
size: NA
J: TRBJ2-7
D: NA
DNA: TGTGCCAGCAGCCTCCCTTTCTACGAGCAGTACTTC
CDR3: CASSLPFYEQYF

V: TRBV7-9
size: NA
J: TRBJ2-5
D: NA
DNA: TGTGCCAGCAGCTTTGTTGGCGGGACTCAAGAGACCCAGTACTTC
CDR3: CASSFVGGTQETQYF

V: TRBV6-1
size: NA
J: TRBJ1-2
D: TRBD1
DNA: TGTGCCAGCAGTGAAAATAACAGGGGATTGAAAGCCTATGGCTACACCTTC
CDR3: CASSENNRGLKAYGYTF

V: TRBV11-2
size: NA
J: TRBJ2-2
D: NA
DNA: TGTGCCAGCAGCTTGCAGGGTCCCGGGGAGCTGTTTTTT
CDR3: CASSLQGPGELFF

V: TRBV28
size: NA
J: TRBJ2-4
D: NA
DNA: TGTGCCAGCAGTCCCCCCAGGGGAAATGGCAAAAACATTCAGTACTTC
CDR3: CASSPPRGNGKNIQYF

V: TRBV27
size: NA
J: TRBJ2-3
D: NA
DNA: TGTGCCAGCAGGGTGGGGGCCTGGCCAGATACGCAGTATTTT
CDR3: CASRVGAWPDTQYF

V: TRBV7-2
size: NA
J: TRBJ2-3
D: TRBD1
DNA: TGTGCCAGCAGCCTGGACAGGGGAGATACGCAGTATTTT
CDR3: CASSLDRGDTQYF

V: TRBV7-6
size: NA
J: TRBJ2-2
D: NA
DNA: TGTGCCAGCAGCTTACAGGCCAACACCGGGGAGCTGTTTTTT
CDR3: CASSLQANTGELFF

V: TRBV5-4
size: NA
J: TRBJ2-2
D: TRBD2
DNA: TGTGCCAGCAGCGCCCTAGCGGGAGGGCCGAGCGGGGAGCTGTTTTTT
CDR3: CASSALAGGPSGELFF

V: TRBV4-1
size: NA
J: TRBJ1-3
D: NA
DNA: TGCGCCAGCAGCCCACAGCAAGCCACCTCTGGAAACACCATATATTTT
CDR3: CASSPQQATSGNTIYF

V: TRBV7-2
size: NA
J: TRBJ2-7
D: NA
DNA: TGTGCCAGCAGCTTAGGGCAGGGGAAGGTTTACGAGCAGTACTTC
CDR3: CASSLGQGKVYEQYF

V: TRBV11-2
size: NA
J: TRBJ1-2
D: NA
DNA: TGTGCCAGCAGCTTAGTCGGAGGGCCCCTTAACTATGGCTACACCTTC
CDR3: CASSLVGGPLNYGYTF

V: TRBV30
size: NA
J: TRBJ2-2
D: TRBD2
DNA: TGTGCCTGGCAGGGACTAGCGGGAGAAACCGGGGAGCTGTTTTTT
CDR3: CAWQGLAGETGELFF

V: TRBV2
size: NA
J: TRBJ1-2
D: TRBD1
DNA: TGTGCCAGCAGTGGCCGGACAGGGCAAAATGGCTACACCTTC
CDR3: CASSGRTGQNGYTF

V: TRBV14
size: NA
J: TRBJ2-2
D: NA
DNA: TGTGCCAGCAGCCTGACCGACACAACCGGGGAGCTGTTTTTT
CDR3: CASSLTDTTGELFF

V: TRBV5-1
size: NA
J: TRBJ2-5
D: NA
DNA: TGCGCCAGCAGCCGGTCCGAAGAGACCCAGTACTTC
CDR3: CASSRSEETQYF

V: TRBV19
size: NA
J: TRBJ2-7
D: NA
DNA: TGTGCCAGTAGAAGGGGGGGACGGGACGAGCAGTACTTC
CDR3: CASRRGGRDEQYF

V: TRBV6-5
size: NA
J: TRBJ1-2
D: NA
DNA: TGTGCCAGCAGTAGTGGGGGGGGGCGAAACTATGGCTACACCTTC
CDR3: CASSSGGGRNYGYTF

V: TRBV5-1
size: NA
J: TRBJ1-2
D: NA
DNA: TGCGCCAGCAGCACAACAGGGAACTATGGCTACACCTTC
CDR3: CASSTTGNYGYTF

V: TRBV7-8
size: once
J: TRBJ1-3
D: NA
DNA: TGTGCCAGCAGCTTAAAGGCAGGCTCCTCTGGAAACACCATATATTTT
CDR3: CASSLKAGSSGNTIYF